The clone carrying this T cell receptor (beta chain) was detected once. The antigen remains undetermined. Profiling relied on immunoSEQ multiplex PCR, and the TCRdb table lists in-frame clones only, not all of them. The table has around 150,000 clones, 70% to 90% seen once. The data originate from a study of T cell responses to AZD1222 COVID-19 vaccine. Study-level points and caveats: Clonal diversity was possibly underestimated; the donors were predominantly white British and more often female. Repertoires were sampled only after the peak T cell response.

This CDR3 contains 17 residues. The V segment lost 5 bases and the J segment 4 bases; nucleotides outside the gene matches: 16. Germline CDR1 MNHNY, CDR2 SVGAGI (reference sequence). J is TRBJ2-7 and V is TRBV6-6; the match to TRBD2 covers 8 bases. The receptor was isolated from an adult in good health. The specimen was peripheral blood, collected on day 0 of AZD1222 vaccination. The CDR3: CASSPRGVASGSYEQYF. Here the CDR3 DNA reads TGTGCCAGCAGTCCCCGCGGGGTTGCTAGCGGGTCATACGAGCAGTACTTC.